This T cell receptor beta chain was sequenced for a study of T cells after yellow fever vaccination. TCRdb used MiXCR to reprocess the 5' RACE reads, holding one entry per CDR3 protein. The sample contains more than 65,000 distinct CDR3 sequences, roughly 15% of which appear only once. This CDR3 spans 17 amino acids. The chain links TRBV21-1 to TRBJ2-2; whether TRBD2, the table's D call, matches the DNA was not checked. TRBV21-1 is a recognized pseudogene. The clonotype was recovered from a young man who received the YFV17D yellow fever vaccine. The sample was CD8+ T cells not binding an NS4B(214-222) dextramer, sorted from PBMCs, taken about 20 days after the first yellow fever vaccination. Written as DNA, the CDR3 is TGTGCCAGCAGCAAAGGGGACGGGACTAGGACGGCCGGGGAGCTGTTTTTT. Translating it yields CASSKGDGTRTAGELFF.